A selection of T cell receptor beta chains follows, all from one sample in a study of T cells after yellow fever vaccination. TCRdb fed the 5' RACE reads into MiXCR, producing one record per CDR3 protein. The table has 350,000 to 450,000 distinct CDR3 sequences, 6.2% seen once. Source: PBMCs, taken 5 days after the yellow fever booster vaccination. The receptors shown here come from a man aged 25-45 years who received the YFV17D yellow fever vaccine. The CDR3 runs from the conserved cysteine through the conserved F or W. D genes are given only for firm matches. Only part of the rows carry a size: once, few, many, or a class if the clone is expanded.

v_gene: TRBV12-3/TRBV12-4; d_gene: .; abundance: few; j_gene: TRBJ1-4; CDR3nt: TGTGCCAGCAGTTTTTCCATTGCAACTAATGAAAAACTGTTTTTT; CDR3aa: CASSFSIATNEKLFF
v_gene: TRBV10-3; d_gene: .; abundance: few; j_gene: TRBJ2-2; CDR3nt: TGTGCCATCAGCACCACCGGGACCGGGGAGCTGTTTTTT; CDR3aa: CAISTTGTGELFF
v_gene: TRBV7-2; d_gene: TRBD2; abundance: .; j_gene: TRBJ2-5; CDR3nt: TGTGCCAGCAGCCGTCTAGCGGGGGTCAGAGTGGGAGAGACCCAGTACTTC; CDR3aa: CASSRLAGVRVGETQYF
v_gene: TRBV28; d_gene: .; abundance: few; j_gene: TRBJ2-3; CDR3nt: TGTGCCAGCAGTTTCCCGGGACCACGCACAGATACGCAGTATTTT; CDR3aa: CASSFPGPRTDTQYF
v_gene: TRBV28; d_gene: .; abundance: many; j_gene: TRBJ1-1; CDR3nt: TGTGCCAGCAGATCCTTACAGGGAAACACTGAAGCTTTCTTT; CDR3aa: CASRSLQGNTEAFF
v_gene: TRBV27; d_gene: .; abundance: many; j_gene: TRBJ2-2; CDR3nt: TGTGCCAGCAGTCAAGGACTACTCTCCGGGGAGCTGTTTTTT; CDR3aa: CASSQGLLSGELFF
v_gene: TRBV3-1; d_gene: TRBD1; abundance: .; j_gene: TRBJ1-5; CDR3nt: TGTGCCAGCAGCCCGGGACGGGACAGGGCCCAGCATTTT; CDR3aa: CASSPGRDRAQHF
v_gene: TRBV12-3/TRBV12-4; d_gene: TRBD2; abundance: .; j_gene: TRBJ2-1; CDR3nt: TGTGCCAGCAGCTGGGCGGGGGGCCATGAGCAGTTCTTC; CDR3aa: CASSWAGGHEQFF
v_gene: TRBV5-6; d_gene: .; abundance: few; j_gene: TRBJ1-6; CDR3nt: TGTGCCAGCAGCTCCGTCGTACGGCAGAGCTCCTATAATTCACCCCTCCACTTT; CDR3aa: CASSSVVRQSSYNSPLHF
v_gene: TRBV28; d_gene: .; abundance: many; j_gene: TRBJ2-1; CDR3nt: TGTGCCAGCAGTTCCGCCGGGGTTATCCGGGACCGGCAGCTCAATGAGCAGTTCTTC; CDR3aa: CASSSAGVIRDRQLNEQFF
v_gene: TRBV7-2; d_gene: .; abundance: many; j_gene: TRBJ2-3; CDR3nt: TGTGCCAGCAGTTCCGGGACTGTACCTTATACGCAGTATTTT; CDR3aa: CASSSGTVPYTQYF
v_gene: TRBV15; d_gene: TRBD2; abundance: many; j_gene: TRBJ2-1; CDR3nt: TGTGCCACCAGCAGAGATCGATGGACTAGTGGTGTCAATGAGCAGTTCTTC; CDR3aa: CATSRDRWTSGVNEQFF
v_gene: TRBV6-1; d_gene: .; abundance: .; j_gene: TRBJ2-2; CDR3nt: TGTGCCAGCAGTGAAGAAGGAGAGATGAACACCGGGGAGCTGTTTTTT; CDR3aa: CASSEEGEMNTGELFF
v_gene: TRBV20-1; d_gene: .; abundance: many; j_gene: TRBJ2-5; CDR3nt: TGCAGTGCTAGACTAGACAGCCGAGAGACCCAGTACTTC; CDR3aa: CSARLDSRETQYF
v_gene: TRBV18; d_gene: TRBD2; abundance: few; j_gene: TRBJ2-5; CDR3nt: TGTGCCAGCTCACCGACCGGGACTAGCGGACTAACTCGGAGAGAGACCCAGTACTTC; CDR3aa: CASSPTGTSGLTRRETQYF
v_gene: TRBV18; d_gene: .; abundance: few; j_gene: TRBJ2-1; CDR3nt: TGTGCCAGCTCAATCCGACTAGGCGATGAGCAGTTCTTC; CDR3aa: CASSIRLGDEQFF
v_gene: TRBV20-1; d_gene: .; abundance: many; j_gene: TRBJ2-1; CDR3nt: TGCAGTGCCCCACCGGTCCCACCCGGAGAAGAGCAGTTCTTC; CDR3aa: CSAPPVPPGEEQFF
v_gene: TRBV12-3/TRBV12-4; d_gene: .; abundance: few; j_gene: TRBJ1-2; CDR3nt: TGTGCCAGCAGTCCGAGGACGGCGAAGGTTCCCTATGGCTACACCTTC; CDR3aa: CASSPRTAKVPYGYTF
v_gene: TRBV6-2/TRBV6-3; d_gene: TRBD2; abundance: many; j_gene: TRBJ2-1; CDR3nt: TGTGCCAGCAGCTTATTTAACGGGAGGCACTACAATGAGCAGTTCTTC; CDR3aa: CASSLFNGRHYNEQFF
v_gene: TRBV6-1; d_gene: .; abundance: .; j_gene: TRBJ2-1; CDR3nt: TGTGCCAGCACCCTCACCCTTCGGGACAATGAGCAGTTCTTC; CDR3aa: CASTLTLRDNEQFF
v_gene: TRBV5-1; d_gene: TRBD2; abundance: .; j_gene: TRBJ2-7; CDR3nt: TGCGCCAGCAGTCCTAGCGGGAGTCTCTCCTACGAGCAGTACTTC; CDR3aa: CASSPSGSLSYEQYF
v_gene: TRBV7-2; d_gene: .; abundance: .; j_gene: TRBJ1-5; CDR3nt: TGTGCCAGCAGCTTAGATGCGGCAGGGATAGGGCAGCCCCAGCATTTT; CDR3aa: CASSLDAAGIGQPQHF
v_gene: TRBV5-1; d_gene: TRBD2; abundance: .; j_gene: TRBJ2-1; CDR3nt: TGCGCCAGCAGCTTGACAGGGCAACCGGGACTAGCGGGACCACACAATGAGCAGTTCTTC; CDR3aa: CASSLTGQPGLAGPHNEQFF
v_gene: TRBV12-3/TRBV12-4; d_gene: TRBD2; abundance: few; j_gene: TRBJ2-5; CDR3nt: TGTGCCAGCAGTGAGATAGCGGGAGGGCGAGAGACCCAGTACTTC; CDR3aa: CASSEIAGGRETQYF
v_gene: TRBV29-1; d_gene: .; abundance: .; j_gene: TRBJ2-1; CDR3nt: TGCAGCGTTGAAGGGGGGCGGTGGGGCGGGACCTACAATGAGCAGTTCTTC; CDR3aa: CSVEGGRWGGTYNEQFF
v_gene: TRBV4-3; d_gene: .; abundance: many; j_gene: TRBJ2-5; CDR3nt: TGCGCCAGCAGCCAAGATATGGGGCAAGAGACCCAGTACTTC; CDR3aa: CASSQDMGQETQYF
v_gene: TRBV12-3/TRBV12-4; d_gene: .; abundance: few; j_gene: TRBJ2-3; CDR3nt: TGTGCCAGCGCGTTTAGGACTGGTGCAGATACGCAGTATTTT; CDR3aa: CASAFRTGADTQYF
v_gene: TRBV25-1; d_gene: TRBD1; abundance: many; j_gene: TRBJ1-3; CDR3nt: TGTGCCAGCAGTGAAGCCGACAGGGATAAAGGAAACACCATATATTTT; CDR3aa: CASSEADRDKGNTIYF
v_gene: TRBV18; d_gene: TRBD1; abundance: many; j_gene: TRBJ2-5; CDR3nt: TGTGCCAGCTCACCTAGGGACAGTGACCAAGAGACCCAGTACTTC; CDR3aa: CASSPRDSDQETQYF
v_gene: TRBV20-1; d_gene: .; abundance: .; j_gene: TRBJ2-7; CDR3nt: TGCAGTGCTCCTTACTACGAGCAGTACTTC; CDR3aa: CSAPYYEQYF
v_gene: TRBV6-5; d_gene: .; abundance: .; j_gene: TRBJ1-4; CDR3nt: TGTGCCAGCAGTTACTCAGCGGGGACAAATGAAAAACTGTTTTTT; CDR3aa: CASSYSAGTNEKLFF
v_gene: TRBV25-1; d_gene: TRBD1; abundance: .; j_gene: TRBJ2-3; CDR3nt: TGTGCCAGCAGTGATTGGACAGGTTCAGATACGCAGTATTTT; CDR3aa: CASSDWTGSDTQYF
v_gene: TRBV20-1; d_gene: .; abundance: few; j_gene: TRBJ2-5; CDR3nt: TGCAGCCCCCGTCAGCGAGCCGAAGAGACCCAGTACTTC; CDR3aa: CSPRQRAEETQYF
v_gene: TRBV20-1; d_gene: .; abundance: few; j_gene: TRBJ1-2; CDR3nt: TGCAGTGCTAGACACACAGAAAACTATGGCTACACCTTC; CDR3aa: CSARHTENYGYTF
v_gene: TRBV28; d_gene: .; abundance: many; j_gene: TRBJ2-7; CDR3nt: TGTGCCAGCAGTCTGATGATCCCAAGGTCCTACGAGCAGTACTTC; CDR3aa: CASSLMIPRSYEQYF
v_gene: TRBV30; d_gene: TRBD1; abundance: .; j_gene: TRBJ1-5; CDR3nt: TGTGCCTGGAGTGTAGATCGGACAGGGGGCAACAATCAGCCCCAGCATTTT; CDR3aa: CAWSVDRTGGNNQPQHF
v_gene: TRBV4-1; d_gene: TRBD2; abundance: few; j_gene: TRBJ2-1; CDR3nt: TGCGCCAGCAGCCAAGCAACGGGAGGAGTATTCGATGAGCAGTTCTTC; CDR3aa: CASSQATGGVFDEQFF
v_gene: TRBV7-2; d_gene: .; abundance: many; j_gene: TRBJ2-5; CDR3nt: TGTGCCAGCAGCTTAGTACAATCCCCCTGGGGAGAGACCCAGTACTTC; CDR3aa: CASSLVQSPWGETQYF
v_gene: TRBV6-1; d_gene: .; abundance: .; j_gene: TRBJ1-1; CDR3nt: TGTTCCAGCGGACAGATGTGGAACACTGAAGCTTTCTTT; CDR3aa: CSSGQMWNTEAFF
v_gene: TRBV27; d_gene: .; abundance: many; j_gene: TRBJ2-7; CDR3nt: TGTGCCAGCAGTTCCCTGGGAGTTAGCAACGAGCAGTACTTC; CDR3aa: CASSSLGVSNEQYF
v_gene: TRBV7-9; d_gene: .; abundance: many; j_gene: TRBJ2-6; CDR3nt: TGTGGCGGCCTGCTTGGGGCCAACGTCCTGACTTTC; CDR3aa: CGGLLGANVLTF
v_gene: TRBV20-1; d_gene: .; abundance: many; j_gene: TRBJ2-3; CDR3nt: TGCAGTGCTAGAGATTCTGGCAGGGATTACACAGATACGCAGTATTTT; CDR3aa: CSARDSGRDYTDTQYF
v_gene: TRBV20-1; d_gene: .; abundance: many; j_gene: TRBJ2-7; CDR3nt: TGCAGTGCTTCTTCGAGCCTTAGTTTCTCAGGAGGGGAGCAGTACTTC; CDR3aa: CSASSSLSFSGGEQYF